These 17 T cell receptor beta chains share one sample of origin, sequenced in a study of shared clonotypes between healthy human individuals. Only in-frame clones appear in the TCRdb table, and some are missing; sequencing was by immunoSEQ multiplex PCR. Among over a million clones, more than 65% were seen once, and the ten largest hold roughly 1.5%. Source material: memory CD4+ T cells sorted from blood. Subset given: CD45RA-negative fraction. The receptors were sampled from a man aged 18-30 years in good health.

The chain combines TRBV29-1 with TRBJ2-7; possibly TRBD2 for D (5 bases). Trimming stripped 6 bases from V and 3 bases from J, with 15 bases between. This CDR3 has 13 amino acids. Germline V gene data show CDR1 as SQVTM and CDR2 as ANQGSEA. CDR3 sequence reads: CSVPLGDYYEQYF. Here the CDR3 DNA reads TGCAGCGTCCCTCTGGGAGATTACTACGAGCAGTACTTC.

The genes are TRBV4-2 and TRBJ1-5, with D possibly TRBD1 on 5 matching bases. The CDR3 sequence is 15 residues long. Trimming removed 5 bases at V and 6 bases at J, with 17 bases between. Per germline, CDR1 LGHNA and CDR2 YNFKEQ. The CDR3 loop reads CASSSTRVFGQPQHF. In DNA, the CDR3 is TGTGCCAGCAGCTCAACCAGGGTTTTCGGTCAGCCCCAGCATTTT.

The chain recombines TRBV5-1 with TRBJ2-7; D is possibly TRBD1 (6 bases). V gave up 2 bases and J gave up 6 bases, with 9 bases separating them. The germline V gene has CDR1 SGHRS and CDR2 YFSETQ. The CDR3 sequence is 12 residues long. The CDR3 region has the DNA TGCGCCAGCAGCTTCCAAGGGGGCGAGCAGTACTTC. The encoded protein is CASSFQGGEQYF.

The chain employs TRBV7-2 and TRBJ2-1; the D call may be TRBD1 or TRBD2 (6 bases each). The V gene lost 3 bases and the J gene lost 6 bases, with 18 bases spanning the gap. The CDR3 sequence is 16 residues long. CDR1 is SGHTA and CDR2 is FQGNSA in the germline V gene. This chain's CDR3 is CASSLWGRGLANEQFF. The CDR3 DNA is TGTGCCAGCAGCTTGTGGGGCCGGGGGCTAGCCAATGAGCAGTTCTTC.

This clone was observed a single time. The chain uses TRBV6-4 and TRBJ2-1; D might be TRBD2 (6 bases). Trimming pared 5 bases from V and 9 bases from J, leaving 14 bases between. This CDR3 spans 13 amino acids. Germline CDR1 is MRHNA and CDR2 is SNTAGT. The CDR3 here is CASSQSREAEQFF. The CDR3 DNA reads TGTGCCAGCAGTCAAAGCAGGGAGGCTGAGCAGTTCTTC.

The V call is TRBV5-1, the J call TRBJ1-6; no firm D call. Germline V gene lookup returns CDR1 SGHRS and CDR2 YFSETQ. The CDR3 contains 15 residues. Trimming removed 4 bases from V and 2 bases from J, with 10 bases in between. CDR3 coding DNA: TGCGCCAGCAGCAAGGGAGAAGCCTATAATTCACCCCTCCACTTT. Protein: CASSKGEAYNSPLHF.

This clone came up once. Other DNA sequences in this specimen translate into the identical CDR3. The chain links TRBV5-1 to TRBJ2-7, with 11 positions matching TRBD2. Trimming at V came to 4 bases and at J to 4 bases, leaving 4 bases not matched to a gene. CDR1 is SGHRS and CDR2 is YFSETQ in the germline V gene. This CDR3 is built from 14 residues. CDR3 nucleotides: TGCGCCAGCAGCCTCCTAGCGGGAGGTTACGAGCAGTACTTC. This translates into CASSLLAGGYEQYF.

This chain joins TRBV19 and TRBJ1-2, with TRBD1 matching 8 bases. Germline V gene sequence: CDR1 LNHDA, CDR2 SQIVND (reference sequence). The CDR3 consists of 15 residues. J was trimmed by 2 bases and V by 11 bases; bases with no gene match: 13. CDR3 in DNA: TGTGCCTCCAACCCCACAGGGGGGGGAAACTATGGCTACACCTTC. Translating gives CASNPTGGGNYGYTF.

The chain couples TRBV5-6 to TRBJ2-5; 7 bases agree with TRBD1. The V gene's germline CDR1 is SGHDT and CDR2 YYEEEE. Losses at the gene ends were 3 bases for V and 6 bases for J; bases not matched to a gene: 8. The CDR3 has 14 residues. CDR3 region: CASSSDRSGKTQYF. The DNA of the CDR3 is TGTGCCAGCAGCTCGGACAGGTCTGGGAAGACCCAGTACTTC.

This chain joins TRBV4-1 and TRBJ2-2; 10 bases agree with TRBD2. V lost 1 base to trimming and J lost 6 bases; unmatched junction nucleotides: 8. CDR3 length: 17 amino acids. In germline, CDR1 is MGHRA, CDR2 YSYEKL. This CDR3 is CASSQAWASGSPGELFF. CDR3 nucleotide sequence: TGCGCCAGCAGCCAAGCTTGGGCTAGCGGGAGCCCCGGGGAGCTGTTTTTT.

The CDR3 nucleotides are TGTGCCAGCCGAAGGGGAATGAGGTCAGATGGCTACACCTTC. Protein sequence: CASRRGMRSDGYTF. V usage is TRBV28 and J usage is TRBJ1-2; TRBD1 is a possible D gene (5 bases). Germline lookup yields CDR1 MDHEN and CDR2 SYDVKM. V was trimmed by 8 bases and J by 6 bases, leaving 19 bases between them. This CDR3 contains 14 residues.

This sequence joins TRBV5-1 and TRBJ1-2; D perhaps matches TRBD1 (5 bases). The CDR3 consists of 13 residues. V lost 3 bases to trimming and J lost 7 bases, with 13 bases between them. Germline values: CDR1 SGHRS, CDR2 YFSETQ. CDR3 sequence (DNA): TGCGCCAGCAGCTCGAATGCCGGGGCTGGCTACACCTTC. This gives the protein CASSSNAGAGYTF.

The chain combines TRBV27 with TRBJ1-4; no clear D gene. Germline V lookup: CDR1 MNHEY, CDR2 SMNVEV (reference sequence). Trimming took off 6 bases at V and 4 bases at J, with 6 bases between the two ends. This CDR3 has 12 amino acids. The CDR3 region is CASRRYNEKLFF. The DNA for the CDR3 is TGTGCCAGCAGGCGGTATAATGAAAAACTGTTTTTT.

The chain employs TRBV6-1 and TRBJ2-3; 8 nucleotides match TRBD1. The V gene's germline CDR1 is MNHNS and CDR2 SASEGT. The CDR3 length is 15 residues. Trimming at V came to 7 bases and at J to 3 bases, leaving 9 bases not matched to a gene. The chain's CDR3 is CASTPGQERTDTQYF. The CDR3, as DNA: TGTGCCAGCACACCGGGACAGGAGAGGACAGATACGCAGTATTTT.

To note about this clone: Other nucleotide sequences from this sample produce the same CDR3. The chain links TRBV18 to TRBJ2-7, with 7 bases fitting TRBD1. The junction had 5 bases not matched to a gene; V was cut back by 3 bases and J by 6 bases. In germline, CDR1 is KGHSH, CDR2 LQKENI. There are 13 residues in the CDR3. In nucleotides, the CDR3 is TGTGCCAGCTCACCGGGACAGTCGGGCGAGCAGTACTTC. Translation: CASSPGQSGEQYF.

The genes are TRBV25-1 and TRBJ2-2; D perhaps matches TRBD1 (6 bases). V lost 4 bases to trimming and J lost 3 bases, with 9 bases between them. This CDR3 is built from 14 residues. The germline CDR1 and CDR2 sequences are MGHDK and SYGVNS. CDR3 amino acids: CASSGQADTGELFF. In nucleotides, the CDR3 is TGTGCCAGCAGTGGACAGGCGGACACCGGGGAGCTGTTTTTT.

The V call is TRBV19, the J call TRBJ2-7; 9 positions agree with TRBD1. CDR1 and CDR2 (germline): LNHDA, SQIVND (reference sequence). With 7 bases clipped from V and 5 bases from J, the junction kept 6 bases outside the gene matches. The CDR3 contains 13 residues. As DNA, the CDR3 is TGTGCCAGTACCGTTACAGGGGGCCACGAGCAGTACTTC. Its translation: CASTVTGGHEQYF.